The 4 T cell receptor beta chains below all came from one sample that was sequenced in a study of blood T cell repertoires in COVID-19. Libraries were prepared by immunoSEQ multiplex PCR; TCRdb keeps only in-frame clonotypes and omits some of them. The table shows approximately 160,000 clones, with approximately 93% occurring only once. Material: peripheral blood. The receptors originated from a woman aged 60-75 years with COVID-19, enrolled during active disease.

This clone was counted ten times or more. V and J are TRBV10-3 and TRBJ2-3; perhaps TRBD1 as D (6 bases). Germline V gene sequence: CDR1 ENHRY, CDR2 SYGVKD. The CDR3 has 12 amino acids. V shed 11 bases and J shed 2 bases, with 11 bases lying between them. The CDR3 DNA follows: TGTGCCTCAGGGGTGCACACAGATACGCAGTATTTT. Its translation is CASGVHTDTQYF.

The genes are TRBV4-3 and TRBJ1-4; 9 bases are shared with TRBD1. Germline CDR1 LGHNA, CDR2 YSLEER. This CDR3 contains 14 residues. V lost 4 bases to trimming and J lost 7 bases; unmatched junction nucleotides: 4. DNA of the CDR3: TGCGCCAGCAGCCTTGGACAGGGGCCTGAAAAACTGTTTTTT. Translated: CASSLGQGPEKLFF.

The chain uses TRBV24-1 and TRBJ2-5; TRBD2 matches 8 bases. Unmatched junction bases numbered 9, after V lost 2 bases and J lost 5 bases. Germline V gene sequence: CDR1 KGHDR, CDR2 SFDVKD. There are 16 residues in the CDR3. The CDR3 region is CATSDSHGRGLETQYF. CDR3 nucleotides: TGTGCCACCAGTGATTCACACGGGAGGGGCTTGGAGACCCAGTACTTC.

The J gene is TRBJ2-2, the V gene TRBV7-8; TRBD2 agrees at 7 bases. This CDR3 comprises 15 residues. The germline gives CDR1 SGHVS, CDR2 FQNEAQ. J was trimmed by 4 bases and V by 11 bases; bases with no gene match: 13. This chain's CDR3 is CASSPGEGGTGELFF. CDR3 DNA sequence: TGTGCCTCATCACCCGGGGAGGGCGGCACCGGGGAGCTGTTTTTT.